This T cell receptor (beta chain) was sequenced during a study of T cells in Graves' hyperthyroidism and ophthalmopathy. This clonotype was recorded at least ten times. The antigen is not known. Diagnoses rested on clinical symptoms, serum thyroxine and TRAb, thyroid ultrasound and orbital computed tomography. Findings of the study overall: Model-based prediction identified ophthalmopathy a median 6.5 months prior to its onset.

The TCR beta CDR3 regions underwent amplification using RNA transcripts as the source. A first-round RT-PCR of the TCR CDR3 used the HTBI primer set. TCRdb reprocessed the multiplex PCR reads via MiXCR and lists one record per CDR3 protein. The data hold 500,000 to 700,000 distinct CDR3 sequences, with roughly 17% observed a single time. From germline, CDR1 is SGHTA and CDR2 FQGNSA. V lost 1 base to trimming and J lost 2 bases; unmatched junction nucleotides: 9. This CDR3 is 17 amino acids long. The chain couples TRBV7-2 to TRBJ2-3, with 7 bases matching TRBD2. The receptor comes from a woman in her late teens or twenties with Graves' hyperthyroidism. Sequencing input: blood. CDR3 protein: CASSLEVRGDYTDTQYF. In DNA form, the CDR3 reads TGTGCCAGCAGCTTAGAGGTTCGGGGGGACTACACAGATACGCAGTATTTT. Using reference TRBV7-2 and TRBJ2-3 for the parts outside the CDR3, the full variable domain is GAGVSQSPSNKVTEKGKDVELRCDPISGHTALYWYRQSLGQGLEFLIYFQGNSAPDKSGLPSDRFSAERTGGSVSTLTIQRTQQEDSAVYLCASSLEVRGDYTDTQYFGPGTRLTVL.